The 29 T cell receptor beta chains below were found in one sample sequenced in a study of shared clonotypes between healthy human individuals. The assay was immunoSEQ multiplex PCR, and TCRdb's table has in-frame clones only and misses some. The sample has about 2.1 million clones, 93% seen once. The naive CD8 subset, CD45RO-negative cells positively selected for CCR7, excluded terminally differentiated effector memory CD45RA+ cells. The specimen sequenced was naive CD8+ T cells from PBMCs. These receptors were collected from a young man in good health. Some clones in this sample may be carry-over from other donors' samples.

The CDR3 DNA reads as TGCGCCAGCAGTGAGTCGCGGCAGCTCACCGGGGAGCTGTTTTTT. This sequence encodes CASSESRQLTGELFF. The J gene is TRBJ2-2, the V gene TRBV10-1; D uncertain. The CDR3 has 15 residues. The germline CDR1 and CDR2 sequences are WNHNN and SYGVQD (reference sequence). The V and J ends lost 0 bases and 4 bases respectively, with 9 bases between them.

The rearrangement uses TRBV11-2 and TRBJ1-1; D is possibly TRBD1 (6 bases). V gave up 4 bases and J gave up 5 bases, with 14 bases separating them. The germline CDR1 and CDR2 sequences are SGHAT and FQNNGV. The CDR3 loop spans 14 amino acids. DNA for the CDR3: TGTGCCAGCAGCTCCGAGGGGGGGTGGACTGAAGCTTTCTTT. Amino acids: CASSSEGGWTEAFF.

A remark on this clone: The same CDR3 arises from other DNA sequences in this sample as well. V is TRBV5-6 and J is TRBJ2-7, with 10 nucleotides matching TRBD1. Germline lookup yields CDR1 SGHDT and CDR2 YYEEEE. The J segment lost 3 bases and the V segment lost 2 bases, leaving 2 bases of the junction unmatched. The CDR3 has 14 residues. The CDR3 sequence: CASSFRTGGYEQYF. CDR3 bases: TGTGCCAGCAGCTTTCGGACAGGGGGCTACGAGCAGTACTTC.

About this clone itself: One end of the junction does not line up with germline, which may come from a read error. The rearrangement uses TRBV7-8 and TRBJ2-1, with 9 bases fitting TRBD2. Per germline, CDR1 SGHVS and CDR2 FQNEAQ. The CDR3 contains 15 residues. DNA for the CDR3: TGTGCCAGTAGCTTAGTAGCGGGAGTCCACAATGAGCAGTTCTTC. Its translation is CASSLVAGVHNEQFF.

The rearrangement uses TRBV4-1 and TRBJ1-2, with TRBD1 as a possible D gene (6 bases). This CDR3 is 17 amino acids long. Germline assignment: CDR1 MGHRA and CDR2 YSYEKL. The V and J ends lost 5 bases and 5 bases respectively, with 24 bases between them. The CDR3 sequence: CASSAQTHREGPYGYTF. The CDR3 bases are TGCGCCAGCAGCGCACAAACCCACAGGGAGGGGCCTTATGGCTACACCTTC.

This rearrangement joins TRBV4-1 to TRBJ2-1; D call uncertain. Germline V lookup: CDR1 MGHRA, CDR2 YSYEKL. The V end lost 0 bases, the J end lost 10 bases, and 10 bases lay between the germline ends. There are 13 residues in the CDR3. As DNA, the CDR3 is TGCGCCAGCAGCCAAGAAAATTGGGCCGAGCAGTTCTTC. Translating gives CASSQENWAEQFF.

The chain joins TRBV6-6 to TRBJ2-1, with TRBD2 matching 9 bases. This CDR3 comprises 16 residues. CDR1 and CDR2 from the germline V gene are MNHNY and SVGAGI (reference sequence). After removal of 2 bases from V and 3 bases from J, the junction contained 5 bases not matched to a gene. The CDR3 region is CASSYRSGGVYNEQFF. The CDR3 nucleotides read TGTGCCAGCAGTTACCGTAGCGGGGGCGTCTACAATGAGCAGTTCTTC.

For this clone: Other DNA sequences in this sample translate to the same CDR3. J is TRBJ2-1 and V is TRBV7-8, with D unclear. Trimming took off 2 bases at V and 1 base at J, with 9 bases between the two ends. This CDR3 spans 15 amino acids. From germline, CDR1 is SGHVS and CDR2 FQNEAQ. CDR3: CASSLLGGSYNEQFF. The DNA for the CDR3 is TGTGCCAGCAGCTTATTAGGTGGGTCCTACAATGAGCAGTTCTTC.

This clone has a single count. CDR3 residues: CASSAWGLAGDNEQYF. In nucleotides, the CDR3 is TGTGCCAGCAGTGCCTGGGGACTAGCGGGAGACAACGAGCAGTACTTC. V is TRBV6-1 and J is TRBJ2-7, with 14 bases identical to TRBD2. With V trimmed by 4 bases and J by 5 bases, 7 bases remained unmatched. The germline V gene has CDR1 MNHNS and CDR2 SASEGT. CDR3 length equals 16 residues.

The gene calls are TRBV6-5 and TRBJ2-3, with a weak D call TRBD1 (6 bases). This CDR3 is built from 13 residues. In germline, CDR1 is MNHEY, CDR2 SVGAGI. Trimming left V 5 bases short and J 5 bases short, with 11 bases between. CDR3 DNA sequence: TGTGCCAGCAGTCAAGGACAGCAAGATACGCAGTATTTT. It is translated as CASSQGQQDTQYF.

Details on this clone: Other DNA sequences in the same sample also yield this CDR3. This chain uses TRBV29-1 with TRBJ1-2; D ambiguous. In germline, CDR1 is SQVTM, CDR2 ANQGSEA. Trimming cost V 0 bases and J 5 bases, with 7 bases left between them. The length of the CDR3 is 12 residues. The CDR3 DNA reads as TGCAGCGTTGAAGATCGGGCTTATGGCTACACCTTC. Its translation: CSVEDRAYGYTF.

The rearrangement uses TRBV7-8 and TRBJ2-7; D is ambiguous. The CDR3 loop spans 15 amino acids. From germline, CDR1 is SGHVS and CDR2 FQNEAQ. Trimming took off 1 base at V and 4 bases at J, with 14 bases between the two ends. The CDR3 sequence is CASSLGASTRYEQYF. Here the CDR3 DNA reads TGTGCCAGCAGCTTAGGTGCGTCTACCCGGTACGAGCAGTACTTC.

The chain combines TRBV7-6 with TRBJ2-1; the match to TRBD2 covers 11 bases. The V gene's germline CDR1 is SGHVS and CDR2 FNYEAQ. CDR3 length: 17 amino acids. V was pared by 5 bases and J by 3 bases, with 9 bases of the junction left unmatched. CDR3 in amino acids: CASSPTPGLAVYNEQFF. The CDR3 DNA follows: TGTGCCAGCAGCCCCACTCCGGGACTAGCGGTCTACAATGAGCAGTTCTTC.

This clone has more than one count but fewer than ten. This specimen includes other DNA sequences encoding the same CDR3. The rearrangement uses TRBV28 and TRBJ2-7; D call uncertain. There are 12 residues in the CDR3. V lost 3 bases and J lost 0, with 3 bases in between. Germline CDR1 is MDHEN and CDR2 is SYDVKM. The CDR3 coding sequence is TGTGCCAGCAGTTTCCCCTCCTACGAGCAGTACTTC. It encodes CASSFPSYEQYF.

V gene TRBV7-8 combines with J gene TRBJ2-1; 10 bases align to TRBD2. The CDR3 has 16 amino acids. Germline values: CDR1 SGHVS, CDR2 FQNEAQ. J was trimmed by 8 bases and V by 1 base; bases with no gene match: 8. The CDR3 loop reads CASSLGLAGAPYEQFF. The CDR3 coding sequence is TGTGCCAGCAGCTTAGGGCTAGCGGGAGCTCCCTATGAGCAGTTCTTC.

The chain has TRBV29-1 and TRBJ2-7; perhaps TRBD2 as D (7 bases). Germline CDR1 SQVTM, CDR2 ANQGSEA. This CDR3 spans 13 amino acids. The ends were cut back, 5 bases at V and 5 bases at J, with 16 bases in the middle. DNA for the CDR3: TGCAGCGTTCTCGGGGGGCGGAGGAACGAGCAGTACTTC. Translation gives CSVLGGRRNEQYF.

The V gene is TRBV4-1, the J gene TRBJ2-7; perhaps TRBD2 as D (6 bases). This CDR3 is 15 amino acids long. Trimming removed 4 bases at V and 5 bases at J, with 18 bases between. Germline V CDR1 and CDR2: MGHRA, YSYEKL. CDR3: CASSPLPGGNDEQYF. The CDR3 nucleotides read TGCGCCAGCAGCCCGCTGCCCGGGGGAAACGACGAGCAGTACTTC.

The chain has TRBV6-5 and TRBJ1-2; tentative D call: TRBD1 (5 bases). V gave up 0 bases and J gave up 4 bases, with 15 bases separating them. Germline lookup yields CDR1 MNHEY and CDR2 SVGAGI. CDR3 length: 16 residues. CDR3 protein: CASSYSTGTVGYGYTF. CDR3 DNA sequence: TGTGCCAGCAGTTACTCGACCGGGACTGTGGGCTATGGCTACACCTTC.

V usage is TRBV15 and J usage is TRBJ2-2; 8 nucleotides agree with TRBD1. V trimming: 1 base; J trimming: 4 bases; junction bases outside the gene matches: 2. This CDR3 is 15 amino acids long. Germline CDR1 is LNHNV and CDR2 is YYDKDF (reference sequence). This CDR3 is CATSRAQGATGELFF. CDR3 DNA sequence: TGTGCCACCAGCAGAGCCCAGGGGGCCACCGGGGAGCTGTTTTTT.

The DNA of the CDR3 is TGTGCCAGCAGCCAGAGAAGCACAGATACGCAGTATTTT. This sequence encodes CASSQRSTDTQYF. The chain joins TRBV5-4 to TRBJ2-3; no clear D. Trimming shortened V by 4 bases and J by 0 bases, and 6 bases separated the two germline ends. Germline V gives CDR1 SGHNT, CDR2 YYREEE (reference sequence). The CDR3 is 13 amino acids. The whole variable domain, remainder taken from reference TRBV5-4 and TRBJ2-3, is ETGVTQSPTHLIKTRGQQVTLRCSSQSGHNTVSWYQQALGQGPQFIFQYYREEENGRGNFPPRFSGLQFPNYSSELNVNALELDDSALYLCASSQRSTDTQYFGPGTRLTVL.

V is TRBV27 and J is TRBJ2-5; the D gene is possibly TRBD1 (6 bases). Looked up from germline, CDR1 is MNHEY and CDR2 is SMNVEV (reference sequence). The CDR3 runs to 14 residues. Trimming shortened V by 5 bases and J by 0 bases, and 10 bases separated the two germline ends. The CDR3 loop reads CASSADSYQETQYF. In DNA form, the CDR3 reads TGTGCCAGCAGTGCGGACAGTTACCAAGAGACCCAGTACTTC.

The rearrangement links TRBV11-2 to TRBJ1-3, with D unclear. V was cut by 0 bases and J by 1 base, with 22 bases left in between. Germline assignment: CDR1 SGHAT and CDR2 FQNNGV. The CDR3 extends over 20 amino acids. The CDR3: CASSLDISRRTTASGNTIYF. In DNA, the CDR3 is TGTGCCAGCAGCTTAGATATCTCCAGACGAACAACCGCGTCTGGAAACACCATATATTTT.

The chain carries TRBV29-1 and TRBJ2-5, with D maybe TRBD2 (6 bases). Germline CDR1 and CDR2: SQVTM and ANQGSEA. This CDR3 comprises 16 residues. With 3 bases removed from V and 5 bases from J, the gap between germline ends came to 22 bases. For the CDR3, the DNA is TGCAGCGTTGAGGCCGGTATCGGGGGACCCGGGGAGACCCAGTACTTC. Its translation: CSVEAGIGGPGETQYF.

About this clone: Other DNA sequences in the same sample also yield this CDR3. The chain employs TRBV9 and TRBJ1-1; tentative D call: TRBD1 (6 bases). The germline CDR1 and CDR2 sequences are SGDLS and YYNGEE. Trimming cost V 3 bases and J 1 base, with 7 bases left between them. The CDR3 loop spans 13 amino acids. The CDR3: CASSETGNTEAFF. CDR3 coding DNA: TGTGCCAGCAGCGAGACAGGGAACACTGAAGCTTTCTTT. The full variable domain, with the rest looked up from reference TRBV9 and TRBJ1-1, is DSGVTQTPKHLITATGQRVTLRCSPRSGDLSVYWYQQSLDQGLQFLIQYYNGEERAKGNILERFSAQQFPDLHSELNLSSLELGDSALYFCASSETGNTEAFFGQGTRLTVV.

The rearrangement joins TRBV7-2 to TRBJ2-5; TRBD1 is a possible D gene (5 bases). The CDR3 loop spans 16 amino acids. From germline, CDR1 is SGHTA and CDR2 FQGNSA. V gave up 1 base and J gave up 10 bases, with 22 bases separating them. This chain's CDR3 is CASSLVSVAIPGIQYF. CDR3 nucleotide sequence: TGTGCCAGCAGCTTAGTCTCGGTAGCAATCCCAGGGATCCAGTACTTC.

The DNA of the CDR3 is TGTGCCAGCGGTACTTGGGCTCAAGACGAGCAGTACTTC. Residues: CASGTWAQDEQYF. The V call is TRBV27, the J call TRBJ2-7, with unresolved D. The CDR3 is 13 amino acids. Germline-derived CDR1 and CDR2 are MNHEY and SMNVEV (reference sequence). V lost 8 bases and J lost 5, with 16 bases in between.

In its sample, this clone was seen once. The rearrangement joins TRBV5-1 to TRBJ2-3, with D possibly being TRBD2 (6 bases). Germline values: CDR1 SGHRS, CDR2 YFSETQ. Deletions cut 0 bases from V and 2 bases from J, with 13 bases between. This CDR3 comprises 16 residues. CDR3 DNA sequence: TGCGCCAGCAGCTTGGTACTAGCTCATTTCACAGATACGCAGTATTTT. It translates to CASSLVLAHFTDTQYF. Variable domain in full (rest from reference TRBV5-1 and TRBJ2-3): KAGVTQTPRYLIKTRGQQVTLSCSPISGHRSVSWYQQTPGQGLQFLFEYFSETQRNKGNFPGRFSGRQFSNSRSEMNVSTLELGDSALYLCASSLVLAHFTDTQYFGPGTRLTVL.

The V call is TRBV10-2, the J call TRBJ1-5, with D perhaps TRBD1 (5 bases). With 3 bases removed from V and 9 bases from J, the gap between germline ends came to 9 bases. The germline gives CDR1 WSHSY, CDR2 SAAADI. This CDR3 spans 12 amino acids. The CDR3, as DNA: TGCGCCAGCAGTGATTGGGGACTGCCCCAGCATTTT. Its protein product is CASSDWGLPQHF.

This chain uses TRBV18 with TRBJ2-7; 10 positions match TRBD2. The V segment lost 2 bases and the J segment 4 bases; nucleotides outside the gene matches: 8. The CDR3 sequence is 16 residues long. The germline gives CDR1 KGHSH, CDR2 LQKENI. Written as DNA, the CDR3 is TGTGCCAGCTCACCAAGGCTAGCGGGAGCATCGTACGAGCAGTACTTC. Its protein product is CASSPRLAGASYEQYF.